The 19 T cell receptor beta chains listed next were all sequenced from one sample in a study of OX40 agonist ivuxolimab in advanced cancers. The data were produced by immunoSEQ multiplex PCR, yet TCRdb's version contains in-frame clones alone and is incomplete. The sample comprises around 45,000 clones, more than 75% of which are singletons, and about 35% rests with the top ten. The starting material was CD4+ or CD8+ T cells sorted from blood, obtained in a trial of the OX40 agonist ivuxolimab. All receptors derive from an adult with an advanced solid tumor such as melanoma, head and neck, liver or kidney cancer.

V and J are TRBV11-2 and TRBJ2-1; TRBD2 might be the D (6 bases). The germline V gene has CDR1 SGHAT and CDR2 FQNNGV. V was pared by 4 bases and J by 5 bases, with 21 bases between. The CDR3 totals 17 residues. CDR3 in DNA: TGTGCCAGCAGCTACGCCCCCGCGTTAGCGGCGGACAATGAGCAGTTCTTC. It yields the protein CASSYAPALAADNEQFF.

The chain is built from TRBV7-8 and TRBJ2-7; 13 bases are a match to TRBD2. Germline assignment: CDR1 SGHVS and CDR2 FQNEAQ. J gave up 4 bases and V 5 bases, and 11 bases lay outside the gene matches. The CDR3 is made up of 17 amino acids. In DNA form, the CDR3 reads TGTGCCAGCAGCGGAGGACTAGCGGGAGTTGTTAGGTACGAGCAGTACTTC. The encoded protein is CASSGGLAGVVRYEQYF. The full variable domain, with the rest looked up from reference TRBV7-8 and TRBJ2-7, is GAGVSQSPRYKVAKRGQDVALRCDPISGHVSLFWYQQALGQGPEFLTYFQNEAQLDKSGLPSDRFFAERPEGSVSTLKIQRTQQEDSAVYLCASSGGLAGVVRYEQYFGPGTRLTVT.

The chain joins TRBV6-5 to TRBJ2-3; 12 nucleotides align to TRBD2. Germline V gene sequence: CDR1 MNHEY, CDR2 SVGAGI. J gave up 4 bases and V 4 bases, and 6 bases lay outside the gene matches. This CDR3 is built from 16 residues. CDR3 DNA: TGTGCCAGCAGTTCTAGCGGGAGGGCCGGGGCAGATACGCAGTATTTT. The encoded protein is CASSSSGRAGADTQYF.

V and J are TRBV9 and TRBJ1-2; 9 bases are a match to TRBD1. CDR3 size: 17 residues. Looked up from germline, CDR1 is SGDLS and CDR2 is YYNGEE. With V trimmed by 2 bases and J by 2 bases, 10 bases remained unmatched. The CDR3 bases are TGTGCCAGCAGCGTGTCCTCCGGACAGGGGCTAAACTATGGCTACACCTTC. It encodes CASSVSSGQGLNYGYTF.

The chain carries TRBV19 and TRBJ1-5; D is unclear. V was trimmed by 0 bases and J by 5 bases, leaving 2 bases between them. The CDR3 runs 12 residues. CDR1 and CDR2 (germline): LNHDA, SQIVND (reference sequence). In nucleotides, the CDR3 is TGTGCCAGTAGTATAGAGGATCAGCCCCAGCATTTT. Its translation is CASSIEDQPQHF.

The chain carries TRBV4-2 and TRBJ2-5, with TRBD1 matching over 8 bases. CDR3 length: 15 amino acids. CDR1 and CDR2 (germline): LGHNA, YNFKEQ. After removal of 4 bases from V and 5 bases from J, the junction contained 9 bases not matched to a gene. The CDR3 protein is CASSRGTGERETQYF. For the CDR3, the DNA is TGTGCCAGCAGCCGAGGGACAGGAGAACGGGAGACCCAGTACTTC.

The chain joins TRBV28 to TRBJ2-7; D is unresolved. Trimming cost V 5 bases and J 0 bases, with 11 bases left between them. Per germline, CDR1 MDHEN and CDR2 SYDVKM. The CDR3 is 14 residues long. The CDR3 nucleotides are TGTGCCAGCAGTCTTAACACGGTCTCCTACGAGCAGTACTTC. It encodes CASSLNTVSYEQYF.

V usage is TRBV6-5 and J usage is TRBJ2-7, with 9 bases aligning to TRBD1. The junction had 7 bases not matched to a gene; V was cut back by 7 bases and J by 6 bases. Germline CDR1 MNHEY, CDR2 SVGAGI. The length of the CDR3 is 13 residues. The CDR3 sequence: CASTDRGESEQYF. The CDR3 DNA is TGTGCCAGCACCGACAGGGGGGAAAGCGAGCAGTACTTC.

This CDR3 is CASSQDQYQETQYF. The DNA of the CDR3 is TGCGCCAGCAGCCAAGACCAGTACCAAGAGACCCAGTACTTC. The rearrangement joins TRBV4-1 to TRBJ2-5; D is ambiguous. CDR1 is MGHRA and CDR2 is YSYEKL in the germline V gene. This CDR3 has 14 amino acids. V gave up 0 bases and J gave up 0 bases, with 5 bases separating them.

The rearrangement joins TRBV19 to TRBJ1-4; D may be TRBD1 (5 bases). Germline CDR1 reads LNHDA; CDR2 reads SQIVND (reference sequence). The V gene lost 3 bases and the J gene lost 4 bases, with 6 bases spanning the gap. The CDR3 totals 13 residues. The CDR3 DNA reads as TGTGCCAGTAGTATGGGGGGTAATGAAAAACTGTTTTTT. It translates to CASSMGGNEKLFF.

The chain joins TRBV10-1 to TRBJ1-3; no clear D gene. Trimming cost V 2 bases and J 2 bases, with 7 bases left between them. Germline V CDR1 and CDR2: WNHNN, SYGVQD (reference sequence). This CDR3 is built from 14 residues. The chain's CDR3 is CASSETRAGNTIYF. CDR3 coding DNA: TGCGCCAGCAGTGAGACTCGAGCTGGAAACACCATATATTTT.

This clone was recorded only once. The V gene is TRBV5-4, the J gene TRBJ2-7; D possibly corresponds to TRBD2 (5 bases). This CDR3 is 16 amino acids long. Germline V gene lookup returns CDR1 SGHNT and CDR2 YYREEE (reference sequence). Trimming cost V 4 bases and J 2 bases, with 19 bases left between them. The DNA for the CDR3 is TGTGCCAGCAGCCAAGGGAAGCGGTCCCCCACCTACGAGCAGTACTTC. It codes for CASSQGKRSPTYEQYF.

The J gene is TRBJ2-1, the V gene TRBV5-8; either TRBD1 or TRBD2 may fit D (6 bases each). This CDR3 contains 15 residues. The V and J ends lost 4 bases and 12 bases respectively, with 23 bases between them. Germline CDR1 reads SGHTS; CDR2 reads YDEGEE. CDR3 residues: CASSPRVGGGRRQFF. CDR3 DNA sequence: TGTGCCAGCAGCCCACGGGTCGGAGGGGGGCGGAGGCAGTTCTTC.

The chain carries TRBV2 and TRBJ2-7; 11 bases fit TRBD1. The ends lost 5 bases at V and 3 bases at J; junction bases unmatched: 6. Germline V gives CDR1 SNHLY, CDR2 FYNNEI. The CDR3 has 15 residues. The CDR3 DNA reads TGTGCCAGCAGTTACACGGGACAGGGGGTCTACGAGCAGTACTTC. This gives the protein CASSYTGQGVYEQYF.

V gene TRBV5-1 combines with J gene TRBJ2-5; TRBD2 aligns across 12 bases. The CDR3 has 17 residues. Per the germline V gene, CDR1 is SGHRS and CDR2 is YFSETQ. V was pared by 0 bases and J by 5 bases, with 8 bases of the junction left unmatched. The CDR3 DNA sequence: TGCGCCAGCAGCTTGGCTGGGCTAGCGGGGGGGCCTGAGACCCAGTACTTC. It specifies CASSLAGLAGGPETQYF.

This chain links TRBV10-3 with TRBJ2-1; 12 bases align to TRBD2. The trim removed 10 bases at V and 7 bases at J, leaving 8 bases unmatched. This CDR3 comprises 14 residues. Germline CDR1 and CDR2: ENHRY and SYGVKD. The CDR3 bases are TGTGCCAGCGCTCCACTAGCGGGGGGAAATGAGCAGTTCTTC. Translated, it gives CASAPLAGGNEQFF.

To note about this clone: Within the sample, other DNA sequences also encode this same CDR3. The gene calls are TRBV6-6 and TRBJ2-1; 7 nucleotides match TRBD2. Trimming removed 7 bases from V and 8 bases from J; junction bases left unmatched: 14. This CDR3 is 15 amino acids long. Germline-derived CDR1 and CDR2 are MNHNY and SVGAGI (reference sequence). This CDR3 reads CASNGGTLESHEQFF. The DNA of the CDR3 is TGTGCCAGCAACGGGGGGACTCTAGAGTCCCATGAGCAGTTCTTC.

This sequence joins TRBV29-1 and TRBJ1-2, with 7 positions matching TRBD1. The CDR3 runs to 13 residues. Germline CDR1 SQVTM, CDR2 ANQGSEA. Trimming at V came to 6 bases and at J to 4 bases, leaving 8 bases not matched to a gene. CDR3 protein: CSVAGEGAYGYTF. The DNA of the CDR3 is TGCAGCGTCGCGGGAGAGGGGGCCTATGGCTACACCTTC.

In its sample, this clone was seen a few times. The V call is TRBV11-2, the J call TRBJ1-2, with TRBD1 matching 10 bases. This CDR3 has 17 residues. CDR1 and CDR2 (germline): SGHAT, FQNNGV. V lost 4 bases and J lost 2; bases outside the gene matches: 10. CDR3 amino acids: CASSSPGPGQGNYGYTF. CDR3 nucleotides: TGTGCCAGCAGCTCCCCGGGACCGGGACAGGGGAACTATGGCTACACCTTC.